Below, 19 T cell receptor beta chains from the same sample are listed, as sequenced in a study of T-cell reconstitution after alpha-beta-depleted transplantation in children (dated by TCRdb to the mid-2010s). Receptor amplification or capture employed PCR. Sequenced on an Illumina HiSeq 2500. TCR library preparation used molecular barcoding, with unique molecular identifiers applied to normalize quantification of the TCRbeta repertoire. Through fastp at Q25 and MiXCR, TCRdb rebuilt clones from the public reads, retaining in-frame beta chains. Entries that share a CDR3 protein sequence are merged under the most common genes and DNA. This sample comprises about 230,000 distinct CDR3 sequences, 8% to 10% of them detected only once. Jointly, the top ten make up around 6.2% of the sample. Here the sequenced sample was PBMCs from the stem cell graft donor, taken from the stem cell graft. The source is a human donor who donated a stem cell graft to a child with acute lymphoblastic leukemia.

This clonotype was found a few times. V and J are TRBV19 and TRBJ2-3; TRBD2 matches 9 bases. V was clipped by 8 bases and J by 2 bases; unmatched bases: 5. The CDR3 runs to 14 residues. CDR1 LNHDA and CDR2 SQIVND come from the germline V gene (reference sequence). The CDR3 is CASHLAGYTDTQYF. In DNA form, the CDR3 reads TGTGCCAGTCATCTAGCGGGATACACAGATACGCAGTATTTT.

This clonotype was seen repeatedly, ten times or more. This chain uses TRBV10-2 with TRBJ2-1; D is possibly TRBD2 (7 bases). The CDR3 totals 15 residues. Germline values: CDR1 WSHSY, CDR2 SAAADI. Trimming removed 4 bases from V and 7 bases from J, with 17 bases in between. The CDR3 DNA is TGCGCCAGCAGTGTGGGGGGGGCCATTATGAATGAGCAGTTCTTC. Its translation: CASSVGGAIMNEQFF.

This clonotype appeared many times. The gene calls are TRBV7-9 and TRBJ1-1, with 7 nucleotides matching TRBD1. The CDR3 is made up of 14 amino acids. Looked up from germline, CDR1 is SEHNR and CDR2 is FQNEAQ (reference sequence). J was trimmed by 4 bases and V by 3 bases; bases with no gene match: 5. The CDR3 DNA follows: TGTGCCAGCAGCTTCGACAGGGTGGGCACTGAAGCTTTCTTT. Its translation: CASSFDRVGTEAFF.

CDR3 loop: CASSQSGGIYEQYF. The CDR3 bases are TGTGCCAGCAGCCAATCGGGGGGAATCTACGAGCAGTACTTC. The chain recombines TRBV7-9 with TRBJ2-7, with 7 nucleotides matching TRBD2. Germline loops: CDR1 SEHNR, CDR2 FQNEAQ (reference sequence). CDR3 length equals 14 residues. V trimming: 5 bases; J trimming: 3 bases; junction bases outside the gene matches: 7.

This clonotype is a singleton in its sample. The chain combines TRBV19 with TRBJ1-5, with a weak D call TRBD1 (6 bases). The CDR3 has 14 residues. CDR1 is LNHDA and CDR2 is SQIVND in the germline V gene (reference sequence). V lost 9 bases and J 13 bases, leaving 25 bases between the germline ends. The DNA for the CDR3 is TGTGCCAGCTCCAACGCGGGGGGCGGGCAACCTCAGCATTTT. Amino acid sequence: CASSNAGGGQPQHF.

This clonotype was recorded many times. The chain's CDR3 is CASSAEGYYEQYF. The CDR3 coding sequence is TGTGCCAGCAGTGCCGAGGGTTACTACGAGCAGTACTTC. The chain recombines TRBV27 with TRBJ2-7; possibly TRBD2 for D (5 bases). With 5 bases removed from V and 3 bases from J, the gap between germline ends came to 11 bases. CDR3 length: 13 amino acids. Per germline, CDR1 MNHEY and CDR2 SMNVEV (reference sequence).

This clonotype was detected only a few times. The rearrangement uses TRBV7-8 and TRBJ1-5; D is possibly TRBD1 (5 bases). Trimming took 1 base from V and 0 from J, leaving 16 bases between them. Germline loops: CDR1 SGHVS, CDR2 FQNEAQ. This CDR3 region has 18 residues. The CDR3 bases are TGTGCCAGCAGCTTAGTGACAGCCGTAGGCATTAGCAATCAGCCCCAGCATTTT. Translating it yields CASSLVTAVGISNQPQHF.

This clonotype was detected ten times or more. As DNA, the CDR3 is TGCAGTTGCGCCAGGGAGGGTCTAGCTGAAGCTTTCTTT. Protein product: CSCAREGLAEAFF. V is TRBV20-1 and J is TRBJ1-1, with D maybe TRBD1 (5 bases). With 8 bases removed from V and 6 bases from J, the gap between germline ends came to 19 bases. There are 13 residues in the CDR3. Per germline, CDR1 DFQATT and CDR2 SNEGSKA (reference sequence).

This clonotype showed up many times. This sequence joins TRBV6-6 and TRBJ1-1; D remains ambiguous. Trimming stripped 6 bases from V and 5 bases from J, with 10 bases between. The germline gives CDR1 MNHNY, CDR2 SVGAGI (reference sequence). The CDR3 consists of 12 residues. CDR3 region: CASRPSGTEAFF. In DNA, the CDR3 is TGTGCCAGCAGGCCCAGTGGGACTGAAGCTTTCTTT.

The chain carries TRBV5-5 and TRBJ2-3, with 7 bases matching TRBD1. Germline CDR1 and CDR2: SGHKS and YYEKEE (reference sequence). The CDR3 totals 16 residues. The V segment lost 4 bases and the J segment 5 bases; nucleotides outside the gene matches: 13. The CDR3 bases are TGTGCCAGCAGCGGGATGCAAACAGGGGCCGTAGATACGCAGTATTTT. Translation gives CASSGMQTGAVDTQYF. Complete variable domain (other parts from reference TRBV5-5 and TRBJ2-3): DAGVTQSPTHLIKTRGQQVTLRCSPISGHKSVSWYQQVLGQGPQFIFQYYEKEERGRGNFPDRFSARQFPNYSSELNVNALLLGDSALYLCASSGMQTGAVDTQYFGPGTRLTVL.

This clonotype has only a few counts. The genes are TRBV4-3 and TRBJ2-1; 12 bases map to TRBD2. V lost 1 base, J lost 7 bases, and 8 bases stayed unmatched. The CDR3 covers 17 residues. Germline lookup yields CDR1 LGHNA and CDR2 YSLEER. The CDR3 DNA reads TGCGCCAGCAGCCAAGGCGTGACTAGCGGGGGTGGGAATGAGCAGTTCTTC. Its protein is CASSQGVTSGGGNEQFF.

This sequence joins TRBV20-1 and TRBJ2-4; D is ambiguous. V lost 3 bases and J lost 0, with 9 bases in between. Per germline, CDR1 DFQATT and CDR2 SNEGSKA (reference sequence). The CDR3 is 14 residues long. CDR3 amino acids: CSASPAGAKNIQYF. The CDR3 DNA reads TGCAGTGCTAGCCCTGCAGGAGCCAAAAACATTCAGTACTTC.

This clonotype has only a few counts. V gene TRBV10-3 combines with J gene TRBJ2-7; D is uncertain. CDR1 is ENHRY and CDR2 is SYGVKD in the germline V gene. V was clipped by 0 bases and J by 3 bases, with 15 bases between them. This CDR3 spans 16 amino acids. The DNA for the CDR3 is TGTGCCATCAGTGAGTCCACGGGTAGGAACAACTACGAGCAGTACTTC. Protein product: CAISESTGRNNYEQYF.

This clonotype was counted many times. The genes are TRBV7-2 and TRBJ1-3; the match to TRBD1 covers 8 bases. CDR3 length: 16 amino acids. Germline-derived CDR1 and CDR2 are SGHTA and FQGNSA. V was pared by 3 bases and J by 1 base, with 5 bases of the junction left unmatched. The CDR3 coding sequence is TGTGCCAGCAGCTTGACAGGGGAATTGTCTGGAAACACCATATATTTT. Translated: CASSLTGELSGNTIYF.

The chain's CDR3 is CATSDLRHNYGYTF. The CDR3 bases are TGTGCCACCAGTGATTTACGGCATAACTATGGCTACACCTTC. The chain is built from TRBV24-1 and TRBJ1-2; no clear D gene. The CDR3 runs to 14 residues. V was shortened by 1 base and J by 1 base, with 6 bases between the two germline ends. The germline gives CDR1 KGHDR, CDR2 SFDVKD.

The genes are TRBV5-6 and TRBJ1-5, with a tentative D call TRBD1 (6 bases). The V end lost 0 bases, the J end lost 10 bases, and 11 bases lay between the germline ends. Germline-derived CDR1 and CDR2 are SGHDT and YYEEEE. The CDR3 spans 13 residues. The CDR3 coding sequence is TGTGCCAGCAGCTTGGCAGGGGTGGAACCCCAGCATTTT. Protein product: CASSLAGVEPQHF.

This sequence joins TRBV3-1 and TRBJ1-2, with TRBD1 matching 10 bases. V gave up 4 bases and J gave up 7 bases; unmatched junction bases: 12. The CDR3 extends over 16 amino acids. Germline CDR1 LGHDT, CDR2 YNNKEL (reference sequence). CDR3 in amino acids: CASSPRSGQGSRGYTF. The CDR3 nucleotides read TGTGCCAGCAGCCCCAGGTCGGGACAGGGGAGTCGTGGCTACACCTTC.

The gene calls are TRBV7-2 and TRBJ2-6; D unresolved. The V gene lost 7 bases and the J gene lost 2 bases, with 9 bases spanning the gap. This CDR3 comprises 14 residues. Germline CDR1 and CDR2: SGHTA and FQGNSA. This CDR3 reads CASTDHPGANVLTF. The CDR3 DNA reads as TGTGCCAGCACCGACCACCCTGGGGCCAACGTCCTGACTTTC.

V gene TRBV4-1 combines with J gene TRBJ2-7; perhaps TRBD2 as D (6 bases). Germline V gene lookup returns CDR1 MGHRA and CDR2 YSYEKL. This CDR3 has 15 residues. V was cut by 1 base and J by 1 base, with 11 bases left in between. For the CDR3, the DNA is TGCGCCAGCAGCCAAGGTAGCGGAGGATCCTACGAGCAGTACTTC. Amino acids: CASSQGSGGSYEQYF.